Listed here are 17 T cell receptor beta chains from one sample, sequenced in a study of T cell repertoires in cytomegalovirus infection. Each CDR3 protein is one row after TCRdb ran MiXCR on the reads. The sample shows almost 550,000 distinct CDR3 sequences, more than 15% of them seen only once. The sample comprised CD8+ T cells from PBMCs. These receptor sequences come from a human donor in good health (CMV status not recorded). Some clones in this sample may be carry-over from other donors' samples.

The V call is TRBV11-2, the J call TRBJ1-6; tentative D call: TRBD1 (5 bases). The CDR3 runs to 18 residues. Germline CDR1 reads SGHAT; CDR2 reads FQNNGV. Trimming took 5 bases from V and 8 from J, leaving 25 bases between them. As DNA, the CDR3 is TGTGCCAGCAGCCTTTGGAGGCCAGGGCCCCAGCTATATTCACCCCTCCACTTT. As protein: CASSLWRPGPQLYSPLHF.

This chain's CDR3 is CASSLSGLRVNTGELFF. The CDR3 nucleotides are TGTGCCAGCAGTTTATCGGGCCTCAGGGTTAACACCGGGGAGCTGTTTTTT. The V gene is TRBV27, the J gene TRBJ2-2; D may be TRBD1 (5 bases). V was trimmed by 0 bases and J by 2 bases, leaving 13 bases between them. Germline-derived CDR1 and CDR2 are MNHEY and SMNVEV (reference sequence). CDR3 length: 17 residues.

This clonotype was seen at least ten times. J is TRBJ2-7 and V is TRBV7-9; D perhaps matches TRBD2 (5 bases). The germline V and J ends were trimmed by 5 bases and 4 bases, with 12 bases remaining between them. The germline CDR1 and CDR2 sequences are SEHNR and FQNEAQ (reference sequence). CDR3 length equals 13 residues. The CDR3 region is CASSRGTGYEQYF. DNA for the CDR3: TGTGCCAGCAGCCGGGGAACGGGTTACGAGCAGTACTTC.

This clonotype was observed at least ten times. This chain joins TRBV7-8 and TRBJ2-6; TRBD1 might be the D (6 bases). The germline V gene has CDR1 SGHVS and CDR2 FQNEAQ. The CDR3 spans 20 residues. V was clipped by 3 bases and J by 0 bases, with 21 bases between them. The CDR3 loop reads CASSFIQGELPPSGANVLTF. The CDR3 region has the DNA TGTGCCAGCAGCTTTATACAGGGCGAATTACCGCCCTCTGGGGCCAACGTCCTGACTTTC.

This clonotype appeared many times. The chain is built from TRBV7-6 and TRBJ1-1; a weak D match, TRBD1 (6 bases). CDR1 SGHVS and CDR2 FNYEAQ come from the germline V gene. Trimming cost V 7 bases and J 4 bases, with 13 bases left between them. The CDR3 spans 13 residues. In DNA, the CDR3 is TGTGCCAGCAAAACAGGGACGATCACTGAAGCTTTCTTT. Translated: CASKTGTITEAFF.

A remark on this clonotype: This clone may be a read error of a much larger clone one base away. V and J are TRBV12-3 or TRBV12-4 and TRBJ2-7, with 7 bases fitting TRBD2. The V segment lost 3 bases and the J segment 5 bases; nucleotides outside the gene matches: 7. The CDR3 runs to 14 residues. The DNA for the CDR3 is TGTGCCAGCAGTTTTAGCGGGTGGGCCGACGAGCAGTACTTC. Translating it yields CASSFSGWADEQYF.

This clonotype was found a few times. This sequence joins TRBV5-4 and TRBJ2-7; TRBD2 matches 8 bases. The germline CDR1 and CDR2 sequences are SGHNT and YYREEE (reference sequence). With 1 base clipped from V and 0 bases from J, the junction kept 3 bases outside the gene matches. CDR3 length: 15 amino acids. In DNA, the CDR3 is TGTGCCAGCAGCTTGAAGAGCGGGAGCTCCTACGAGCAGTACTTC. It codes for CASSLKSGSSYEQYF.

This clonotype was picked up one time. The chain employs TRBV13 and TRBJ2-4, with D perhaps matching TRBD1 (6 bases). This CDR3 contains 14 residues. V dropped 4 bases and J dropped 7 bases, with 14 bases sitting between them. Germline V gene sequence: CDR1 PRHDT, CDR2 FYEKMQ (reference sequence). CDR3 DNA sequence: TGTGCCAGCAGCTCGGGACAACTTAGGAACATTCAGTACTTC. Protein sequence: CASSSGQLRNIQYF. Combining the CDR3 with reference TRBV13 and TRBJ2-4 gives the whole variable domain AAGVIQSPRHLIKEKRETATLKCYPIPRHDTVYWYQQGPGQDPQFLISFYEKMQSDKGSIPDRFSAQQFSDYHSELNMSSLELGDSALYFCASSSGQLRNIQYFGAGTRLSVL.

Ten or more counts support this clonotype. The V and J genes are TRBV7-9 and TRBJ2-7, with TRBD2 as a possible D gene (6 bases). This CDR3 region has 12 residues. Trimming removed 5 bases from V and 6 bases from J, with 11 bases in between. Germline CDR1 SEHNR, CDR2 FQNEAQ (reference sequence). The CDR3 region has the DNA TGTGCCAGCAGCCCCCCCGGGGGCGAGCAGTACTTC. Protein: CASSPPGGEQYF.

This chain connects TRBV29-1 to TRBJ2-1, with 13 bases lining up with TRBD2. Germline trimming cut 6 bases from V and 1 base from J; bases unmatched to any gene: 21. The CDR3 has 21 residues. Germline assignment: CDR1 SQVTM and CDR2 ANQGSEA. CDR3 sequence: CSVTSPGVGTSGTSSYNEQFF. The CDR3 DNA reads as TGCAGCGTCACATCGCCGGGGGTTGGGACTAGCGGGACCTCTTCCTACAATGAGCAGTTCTTC.

Concerning this clonotype itself: A much larger clonotype is one base distant, so this may be a read error. The chain links TRBV6-6 to TRBJ2-1, with D tentatively TRBD2 (5 bases). In germline, CDR1 is MNHNY, CDR2 SVGAGI (reference sequence). V was clipped by 6 bases and J by 5 bases, with 20 bases between them. The CDR3 covers 16 residues. CDR3 sequence reads: CASRPTGRASNNEQFF. The CDR3 bases are TGTGCCAGCAGGCCTACGGGGAGAGCTTCTAACAATGAGCAGTTCTTC.

This clonotype was seen repeatedly, ten times or more. The V call is TRBV6-1, the J call TRBJ1-5; D gene ambiguous. V was trimmed by 0 bases and J by 5 bases, leaving 11 bases between them. Germline-derived CDR1 and CDR2 are MNHNS and SASEGT. The CDR3 is made up of 15 amino acids. The CDR3 spells CASSEARQRYQPQHF. The CDR3 nucleotides read TGTGCCAGCAGTGAAGCGCGGCAGAGGTATCAGCCCCAGCATTTT.

The chain is built from TRBV19 and TRBJ1-6; a possible D gene is TRBD1 (5 bases). This CDR3 region has 13 residues. Germline CDR1 is LNHDA and CDR2 is SQIVND (reference sequence). V lost 2 bases and J lost 10, with 9 bases in between. CDR3 in amino acids: CASSITRDSPLHF. The CDR3 DNA reads as TGTGCCAGTAGTATAACCAGGGACTCACCCCTCCACTTT. Full variable domain (outside the CDR3, taken from reference TRBV19 and TRBJ1-6): DGGITQSPKYLFRKEGQNVTLSCEQNLNHDAMYWYRQDPGQGLRLIYYSQIVNDFQKGDIAEGYSVSREKKESFPLTVTSAQKNPTAFYLCASSITRDSPLHFGNGTRLTVT.

The J gene is TRBJ2-1, the V gene TRBV2; 7 bases align to TRBD1. The CDR3 is 18 residues long. The germline V gene has CDR1 SNHLY and CDR2 FYNNEI. J was trimmed by 4 bases and V by 5 bases; bases with no gene match: 17. This CDR3 is CASSMGGTVSEAYNEQFF. The CDR3 bases are TGTGCCAGCAGTATGGGTGGGACAGTCTCCGAGGCGTACAATGAGCAGTTCTTC.

The gene calls are TRBV6-5 and TRBJ2-3; D unresolved. CDR3 length equals 14 residues. CDR1 and CDR2 from the germline V gene are MNHEY and SVGAGI. V was clipped by 0 bases and J by 3 bases, with 7 bases between them. The CDR3 here is CASSYSSVTDTQYF. Written as DNA, the CDR3 is TGTGCCAGCAGTTACTCGAGTGTTACAGATACGCAGTATTTT.

Notes on this clonotype: A much larger clone sits a single nucleotide away, making a read error possible. The chain employs TRBV3-1 and TRBJ1-3, with TRBD1 identical over 8 bases. The germline gives CDR1 LGHDT, CDR2 YNNKEL (reference sequence). CDR3 length: 17 amino acids. CDR3 residues: CASSLPADRVAGTTIYF. As DNA, the CDR3 is TGTGCCAGCAGCCTACCAGCGGACAGGGTGGCTGGAACCACCATATATTTT.

The chain uses TRBV6-6 and TRBJ2-5; a possible D gene is TRBD1 (6 bases). The germline gives CDR1 MNHNY, CDR2 SVGAGI (reference sequence). The CDR3 is 14 amino acids. V was trimmed by 5 bases and J by 4 bases, leaving 14 bases between them. The chain's CDR3 is CASSPTGRGETQYF. The CDR3 DNA is TGTGCCAGCAGTCCCACAGGGAGAGGAGAGACCCAGTACTTC.